The 5 T cell receptor beta chains reported below all come from one sample, sequenced in a study of blood T cell repertoires in COVID-19. Sequencing used immunoSEQ multiplex PCR; TCRdb keeps in-frame clones, though not all of them. The sample has 150,000 to 160,000 clones; approximately 80% are singletons. What was sequenced was peripheral blood. These receptors all stem from a woman aged 50 to 60 with acute or convalescent COVID-19.

This clone was seen a single time. The rearrangement uses TRBV2 and TRBJ1-2; 8 bases match TRBD1. Trimming cost V 2 bases and J 5 bases; bases outside gene matches: 4. The CDR3 covers 14 residues. CDR1 SNHLY and CDR2 FYNNEI come from the germline V gene. In DNA, the CDR3 is TGTGCCAGCAGTGAACAGGGGGCTTTGTATGGCTACACCTTC. Its translation is CASSEQGALYGYTF. The variable domain in full, completed from reference TRBV2 and TRBJ1-2, reads EPEVTQTPSHQVTQMGQEVILRCVPISNHLYFYWYRQILGQKVEFLVSFYNNEISEKSEIFDDQFSVERPDGSNFTLKIRSTKLEDSAMYFCASSEQGALYGYTFGSGTRLTVV.

This chain uses TRBV7-2 with TRBJ2-4, with 7 bases that match TRBD2. Germline-derived CDR1 and CDR2 are SGHTA and FQGNSA. Trimming cost V 2 bases and J 13 bases; bases outside gene matches: 11. CDR3 length: 14 residues. As DNA, the CDR3 is TGTGCCAGCAGCTTAACTTCTGGACTAGAGGGCCAGTACTTC. Its translation: CASSLTSGLEGQYF.

J is TRBJ1-1 and V is TRBV7-2; D not resolved. This CDR3 spans 13 amino acids. V gave up 1 base and J gave up 5 bases, with 8 bases separating them. Germline CDR1 SGHTA, CDR2 FQGNSA. The CDR3 loop reads CASSLGWATEAFF. The CDR3, as DNA: TGTGCCAGCAGCTTAGGATGGGCGACTGAAGCTTTCTTT.

V usage is TRBV7-6 and J usage is TRBJ1-5; unclear D gene. This CDR3 is built from 16 residues. Trimming took 5 bases from V and 1 from J, leaving 15 bases between them. The germline gives CDR1 SGHVS, CDR2 FNYEAQ. Here the CDR3 DNA reads TGTGCCAGCAGCCCTGGCTGGGGAGGGAGCAATCAGCCCCAGCATTTT. Protein product: CASSPGWGGSNQPQHF.

V usage is TRBV5-4 and J usage is TRBJ1-4; 11 positions match TRBD1. This CDR3 has 17 amino acids. J lost 0 bases, V lost 4 bases, and 5 bases had no gene match. CDR1 SGHNT and CDR2 YYREEE come from the germline V gene (reference sequence). CDR3 amino acids: CASSPGQGAATNEKLFF. The CDR3, as DNA: TGTGCCAGCAGCCCAGGACAGGGGGCGGCAACTAATGAAAAACTGTTTTTT.